These 27 T cell receptor beta chains share one sample of origin, sequenced in a study of blood T cell repertoires in COVID-19. This table comes from immunoSEQ multiplex PCR, and its TCRdb copy is limited to in-frame clones, with some not included. The sample includes 50,000 to 75,000 clones, 80% of them seen just once. The sequenced material came from peripheral blood. Receptors originate from a man aged 60-69 years with acute or convalescent COVID-19.

The rearrangement links TRBV12-5 to TRBJ2-2; 11 bases match TRBD1. Germline CDR1 and CDR2: LGHNT and FRNRAP. The trim removed 6 bases at V and 6 bases at J, leaving 6 bases unmatched. CDR3 size: 15 residues. The CDR3, as DNA: TGTGCTAGTGGCCCGGACAGGGGGCGGGCCGGGGAGCTGTTTTTT. Protein product: CASGPDRGRAGELFF. Full variable domain (remainder filled in from reference TRBV12-5 and TRBJ2-2): DARVTQTPRHKVTEMGQEVTMRCQPILGHNTVFWYRQTMMQGLELLAYFRNRAPLDDSGMPKDRFSAEMPDATLATLKIQPSEPRDSAVYFCASGPDRGRAGELFFGEGSRLTVL.

V is TRBV11-2 and J is TRBJ2-7; 7 bases are shared with TRBD1. The CDR3 extends over 13 amino acids. With 1 base clipped from V and 8 bases from J, the junction kept 5 bases outside the gene matches. Per the germline V gene, CDR1 is SGHAT and CDR2 is FQNNGV. CDR3 nucleotide sequence: TGTGCCAGCAGCTTAGGAGGGGGCGGGCAGCAGTACTTC. Protein sequence: CASSLGGGGQQYF.

The chain combines TRBV18 with TRBJ1-2; D remains unclear. Per germline, CDR1 KGHSH and CDR2 LQKENI. The V gene lost 2 bases and the J gene lost 2 bases, with 9 bases spanning the gap. The CDR3 spans 14 residues. CDR3 coding DNA: TGTGCCAGCTCACCAGCGGACTTAAACTATGGCTACACCTTC. This encodes CASSPADLNYGYTF.

This clone was detected only a few times. The chain links TRBV11-2 to TRBJ1-3; unclear D gene. The V and J ends lost 3 bases and 2 bases respectively, with 11 bases between them. Germline assignment: CDR1 SGHAT and CDR2 FQNNGV. The CDR3 is 15 residues long. As DNA, the CDR3 is TGTGCCAGCAGCTTGCGGGGAGGACCTGGAAACACCATATATTTT. Translated, it gives CASSLRGGPGNTIYF.

The rearrangement uses TRBV25-1 and TRBJ1-2; D gene ambiguous. This CDR3 is built from 12 residues. The V end was cut by 5 bases, the J end by 4 bases, with 8 bases between. Looked up from germline, CDR1 is MGHDK and CDR2 is SYGVNS. CDR3 bases: TGTGCCAGCAGTCTAGTGGGCTATGGCTACACCTTC. Amino acids: CASSLVGYGYTF.

The chain links TRBV19 to TRBJ2-5, with D tentatively TRBD1 (5 bases). V dropped 5 bases and J dropped 5 bases, with 18 bases sitting between them. Germline V gene sequence: CDR1 LNHDA, CDR2 SQIVND (reference sequence). The length of the CDR3 is 15 residues. The CDR3 reads CASSLRQGTEETQYF. Written as DNA, the CDR3 is TGTGCCAGTAGTCTACGGCAGGGTACGGAGGAGACCCAGTACTTC.

This chain joins TRBV19 and TRBJ1-5; 11 nucleotides align to TRBD1. The CDR3 runs to 16 residues. With V trimmed by 8 bases and J by 4 bases, 10 bases remained unmatched. Germline lookup yields CDR1 LNHDA and CDR2 SQIVND (reference sequence). The CDR3 nucleotides are TGTGCCAGTCTCCGGACAGGGGGCTCTCGGAATCAGCCCCAGCATTTT. Translation gives CASLRTGGSRNQPQHF.

This chain uses TRBV6-2 or TRBV6-3 with TRBJ1-1, with D uncertain. With 5 bases removed from V and 4 bases from J, the gap between germline ends came to 14 bases. Per the germline V gene, CDR1 is MNHEY and CDR2 is SVGEGT. CDR3 length: 14 amino acids. DNA for the CDR3: TGTGCCAGCAGTCAGACACCCTCCGGCACTGAAGCTTTCTTT. It translates to CASSQTPSGTEAFF.

This clone was observed once. The rearrangement uses TRBV10-3 and TRBJ1-5; possibly TRBD1 for D (5 bases). CDR3 length: 13 residues. Trimming stripped 5 bases from V and 6 bases from J, with 11 bases between. The germline CDR1 and CDR2 sequences are ENHRY and SYGVKD. CDR3 in amino acids: CAISRDGSQPQHF. The CDR3 DNA reads as TGTGCCATCAGTCGGGACGGGAGTCAGCCCCAGCATTTT.

A word on this clone: The junction departs from germline at one end; a sequencing error may be responsible. The J gene is TRBJ1-3, the V gene TRBV28; 7 bases map to TRBD1. CDR1 MDHEN and CDR2 SYDVKM come from the germline V gene. This CDR3 comprises 13 residues. The CDR3 sequence: CAGSTGAGNTIYF. The CDR3 nucleotides are TGTGCCGGCAGTACAGGGGCTGGAAACACCATATATTTT. The full variable domain, with the rest looked up from reference TRBV28 and TRBJ1-3, is DVKVTQSSRYLVKRTGEKVFLECVQDMDHENMFWYRQDPGLGLRLIYFSYDVKMKEKGDIPEGYSVSREKKERFSLILESASTNQTSMYLCAGSTGAGNTIYFGEGSWLTVV.

The V gene is TRBV7-3, the J gene TRBJ2-6; D possibly corresponds to TRBD1 (5 bases). CDR3 length: 18 residues. The germline V gene has CDR1 SGHTA and CDR2 FQGTGA. V lost 1 base, J lost 1 base, and 14 bases lay in between. The CDR3 region is CASSLRVGQGSGANVLTF. The CDR3 DNA is TGTGCCAGCAGCTTAAGAGTAGGCCAGGGTTCTGGGGCCAACGTCCTGACTTTC.

This chain uses TRBV19 with TRBJ2-5; D is perhaps TRBD1 (6 bases). CDR3 length equals 14 residues. Germline CDR1 reads LNHDA; CDR2 reads SQIVND (reference sequence). Trimming left V 4 bases short and J 2 bases short, with 11 bases between. The CDR3 DNA is TGTGCCAGTAGTAGATGGACAGATCAAGAGACCCAGTACTTC. Translated, it gives CASSRWTDQETQYF.

V gene TRBV7-8 combines with J gene TRBJ1-5, with 8 positions matching TRBD1. The ends lost 4 bases at V and 6 bases at J; junction bases unmatched: 8. CDR1 and CDR2 from the germline V gene are SGHVS and FQNEAQ. The CDR3 is 15 residues long. The CDR3 DNA follows: TGTGCCAGCAGCTCCAGGACAGGGTGGGGTCAGCCCCAGCATTTT. It codes for CASSSRTGWGQPQHF.

The chain couples TRBV7-8 to TRBJ2-7; TRBD1 is a possible D gene (6 bases). The CDR3 consists of 14 residues. V was cut by 3 bases and J by 1 base, with 10 bases left in between. CDR1 and CDR2 from the germline V gene are SGHVS and FQNEAQ. The CDR3 spells CASSFTRGSYEQYF. The CDR3 bases are TGTGCCAGCAGCTTTACCAGGGGATCCTACGAGCAGTACTTC. Using reference TRBV7-8 and TRBJ2-7 for the parts outside the CDR3, the full variable domain is GAGVSQSPRYKVAKRGQDVALRCDPISGHVSLFWYQQALGQGPEFLTYFQNEAQLDKSGLPSDRFFAERPEGSVSTLKIQRTQQEDSAVYLCASSFTRGSYEQYFGPGTRLTVT.

This sequence joins TRBV10-3 and TRBJ2-7; 7 bases are shared with TRBD2. The germline V gene has CDR1 ENHRY and CDR2 SYGVKD. The CDR3 covers 13 residues. J was trimmed by 3 bases and V by 9 bases; bases with no gene match: 8. CDR3: CAIRGRDSYEQYF. The DNA of the CDR3 is TGTGCCATTCGGGGGAGGGATAGCTACGAGCAGTACTTC.

The chain recombines TRBV29-1 with TRBJ2-5; D perhaps matches TRBD1 (7 bases). Trimming pared 6 bases from V and 4 bases from J, leaving 12 bases between. The CDR3 runs 12 residues. Per germline, CDR1 SQVTM and CDR2 ANQGSEA. DNA of the CDR3: TGCAGCGTCAGACAGGGAGGAGAGACCCAGTACTTC. It codes for CSVRQGGETQYF. The full variable domain, completed using reference TRBV29-1 and TRBJ2-5, is SAVISQKPSRDICQRGTSLTIQCQVDSQVTMMFWYRQQPGQSLTLIATANQGSEATYESGFVIDKFPISRPNLTFSTLTVSNMSPEDSSIYLCSVRQGGETQYFGPGTRLLVL.

The chain has TRBV28 and TRBJ2-7; 8 bases are shared with TRBD1. The CDR3 is 13 residues long. J lost 5 bases, V lost 9 bases, and 9 bases had no gene match. The V gene's germline CDR1 is MDHEN and CDR2 SYDVKM. In nucleotides, the CDR3 is TGTGCCAGTTATCAGGGGGCGCGGCACGAGCAGTACTTC. It is translated as CASYQGARHEQYF.

The chain combines TRBV11-2 with TRBJ1-1, with 11 bases that match TRBD1. CDR1 SGHAT and CDR2 FQNNGV come from the germline V gene. The CDR3 has 16 residues. V was pared by 5 bases and J by 5 bases, with 10 bases of the junction left unmatched. The CDR3 nucleotides read TGTGCCAGCAGCGGGAGCTGGGGACAGGGGGGTACTGAAGCTTTCTTT. It translates to CASSGSWGQGGTEAFF.

CDR3: CASTDGGIHYGYTF. The CDR3 DNA sequence: TGTGCCAGCACCGACGGGGGGATACACTATGGCTACACCTTC. This rearrangement joins TRBV5-6 to TRBJ1-2; D is perhaps TRBD1 (5 bases). Per germline, CDR1 SGHDT and CDR2 YYEEEE. This CDR3 contains 14 residues. V was clipped by 6 bases and J by 3 bases, with 15 bases between them.

The J gene is TRBJ2-7, the V gene TRBV7-2, with D possibly being TRBD1 (5 bases). Germline values: CDR1 SGHTA, CDR2 FQGNSA. V lost 5 bases, J lost 2 bases, and 10 bases lay in between. This CDR3 contains 13 residues. CDR3 loop: CASSDPGPYEQYF. As DNA, the CDR3 is TGTGCCAGCAGCGATCCAGGGCCCTACGAGCAGTACTTC.

The chain has TRBV6-4 and TRBJ2-1; 9 nucleotides agree with TRBD2. V lost 3 bases and J lost 10; bases outside the gene matches: 7. CDR1 is MRHNA, CDR2 SNTAGT, per germline. CDR3 length: 14 residues. CDR3 sequence (DNA): TGTGCCAGCAGTGAAGGCGGGGGGGCAGGGGAGCAGTTCTTC. The encoded protein is CASSEGGGAGEQFF.

The chain combines TRBV9 with TRBJ1-1; the D gene is possibly TRBD1 (6 bases). Germline V gene sequence: CDR1 SGDLS, CDR2 YYNGEE. This CDR3 comprises 15 residues. V was shortened by 3 bases and J by 1 base, with 13 bases between the two germline ends. The CDR3 nucleotides read TGTGCCAGCAGCGCCGGTGGCAGGGGGAACACTGAAGCTTTCTTT. It specifies CASSAGGRGNTEAFF.

J is TRBJ2-1 and V is TRBV5-4; the match to TRBD2 covers 8 bases. Per the germline V gene, CDR1 is SGHNT and CDR2 is YYREEE (reference sequence). This CDR3 region has 14 residues. Trimming took 4 bases from V and 6 from J; bases not matched to a gene: 6. CDR3 coding DNA: TGTGCCAGCAGCCCTGAACTAGCGGTCAATGAGCAGTTCTTC. It specifies CASSPELAVNEQFF.

The chain is built from TRBV6-5 and TRBJ1-4, with TRBD1 matching over 7 bases. There are 15 residues in the CDR3. CDR1 and CDR2 from the germline V gene are MNHEY and SVGAGI. With 0 bases clipped from V and 8 bases from J, the junction kept 6 bases outside the gene matches. The CDR3 DNA follows: TGTGCCAGCAGTTACTCGATTAGGGGGCACGAAAAACTGTTTTTT. It specifies CASSYSIRGHEKLFF.

This rearrangement joins TRBV3-1 (or the pseudogene TRBV3-2) to TRBJ2-5, with D perhaps matching TRBD2 (6 bases). The germline CDR1 and CDR2 sequences are LGHDT and YNNKEL (reference sequence). V lost 0 bases to trimming and J lost 5 bases, with 10 bases between them. The CDR3 loop spans 14 amino acids. CDR3 sequence reads: CASSQDGGGETQYF. As DNA, the CDR3 is TGTGCCAGCAGCCAAGATGGCGGAGGGGAGACCCAGTACTTC.

The V gene is TRBV6-5, the J gene TRBJ1-1; D remains unclear. Germline V gives CDR1 MNHEY, CDR2 SVGAGI. The CDR3 is 14 amino acids. Trimming removed 6 bases from V and 1 base from J, with 12 bases in between. CDR3: CASRRPTGNTEAFF. The CDR3 DNA follows: TGTGCCAGCAGACGTCCGACTGGGAACACTGAAGCTTTCTTT.

V and J are TRBV5-6 and TRBJ2-7, with D perhaps TRBD1 (5 bases). This CDR3 contains 13 residues. Germline lookup yields CDR1 SGHDT and CDR2 YYEEEE. The V and J ends lost 0 bases and 2 bases respectively, with 6 bases between them. The CDR3 here is CASSLAQAYEQYF. The DNA for the CDR3 is TGTGCCAGCAGCTTGGCACAGGCCTACGAGCAGTACTTC.